Listed here are 18 T cell receptor beta chains from one sample, sequenced in a study of T cell repertoires in ileal Crohn's disease. The time point is: neoterminal ileum biopsy at postoperative endoscopy, about 6 months after surgery. Clones were sequenced by immunoSEQ multiplex PCR, and TCRdb holds only the in-frame ones, with some missing. Altogether about 9,000 clones are present, roughly 80% being singletons, with the ten largest covering less than 20%. The sample was ileal tissue. The source is an adult with Crohn's disease.

The chain uses TRBV5-3 and TRBJ1-1, with D possibly matching TRBD1 (6 bases). Being an ORF, TRBV5-3 has a function that is uncertain. This CDR3 is built from 16 residues. The ends were cut back, 1 base at V and 6 bases at J, with 19 bases in the middle. CDR3 sequence reads: CARSLFRLNREAEAFF. CDR3 nucleotide sequence: TGTGCCAGAAGCTTGTTTAGGCTAAACAGGGAAGCTGAAGCTTTCTTT.

This clone was recorded only once. At one end, the junction sequence differs from germline, possibly due to a read error. CDR3 in amino acids: CASSQVERGNERFF. CDR3 DNA: TGCGCCAGCAGCCAAGTGGAGCGAGGCAATGAGCGGTTCTTC. The chain combines TRBV4-3 with TRBJ2-1, with no clear D. Germline V CDR1 and CDR2: LGHNA, YSLEER. This CDR3 spans 14 amino acids.

The chain employs TRBV10-3 and TRBJ1-2; D might be TRBD1 (6 bases). Germline-derived CDR1 and CDR2 are ENHRY and SYGVKD. V was shortened by 6 bases and J by 13 bases, with 24 bases between the two germline ends. The CDR3 has 14 amino acids. In nucleotides, the CDR3 is TGTGCCATCAGACCGACCGGGGCAGGGGAGTCCACCACCTTC. Protein sequence: CAIRPTGAGESTTF.

About this clone: The junction and the germline gene differ at one end; a read error may be behind it. The chain is built from TRBV10-3 and TRBJ1-5; D gene ambiguous. Germline V gene lookup returns CDR1 ENHRY and CDR2 SYGVKD. This CDR3 has 18 amino acids. CDR3 amino acids: CAISESGPAAGVNQPQHF. The CDR3 nucleotides are TGTGCCATCAGCGAGTCCGGCCCCGCGGCGGGAGTCAATCAGCCCCAGCATTTT.

The gene calls are TRBV28 and TRBJ1-1; D remains unclear. This CDR3 region has 16 residues. The germline V and J ends were trimmed by 3 bases and 5 bases, with 19 bases remaining between them. CDR1 and CDR2 from the germline V gene are MDHEN and SYDVKM. This CDR3 reads CASSFYGMSVRTEAFF. The CDR3 coding sequence is TGTGCCAGCAGTTTTTATGGTATGAGTGTTCGGACTGAAGCTTTCTTT.

V usage is TRBV5-6 and J usage is TRBJ2-1, with a tentative D call TRBD1 (6 bases). Germline V gives CDR1 SGHDT, CDR2 YYEEEE. There are 13 residues in the CDR3. V was cut by 4 bases and J by 5 bases, with 10 bases left in between. The CDR3 protein is CASSRGTHNEQFF. The CDR3, as DNA: TGTGCCAGCAGCCGTGGGACACACAATGAGCAGTTCTTC.

This clone came up once. This chain joins TRBV2 and TRBJ2-7, with D maybe TRBD1 (5 bases). Trimming took off 8 bases at V and 3 bases at J, with 17 bases between the two ends. Per the germline V gene, CDR1 is SNHLY and CDR2 is FYNNEI. The CDR3 extends over 14 amino acids. CDR3 residues: CASHQGSLSYEQYF. CDR3 DNA: TGTGCCAGCCATCAGGGATCCCTGAGCTACGAGCAGTACTTC.

J is TRBJ1-1 and V is TRBV19, with D unclear. V was shortened by 3 bases and J by 6 bases, with 14 bases between the two germline ends. Germline CDR1 and CDR2: LNHDA and SQIVND (reference sequence). The CDR3 contains 14 residues. As DNA, the CDR3 is TGTGCCAGTAGTATGCTTCATGTAACGGCTGAAGCTTTCTTT. It encodes CASSMLHVTAEAFF.

This chain joins TRBV5-1 and TRBJ2-3; 7 bases line up with TRBD2. V lost 0 bases, J lost 0 bases, and 1 base stayed unmatched. Germline-derived CDR1 and CDR2 are SGHRS and YFSETQ. CDR3 length: 15 residues. CDR3 sequence: CASSLAGLSTDTQYF. The CDR3 region has the DNA TGCGCCAGCAGCTTGGCGGGACTAAGCACAGATACGCAGTATTTT.

The chain carries TRBV9 and TRBJ2-1; 9 nucleotides align to TRBD2. The CDR3 sequence is 18 residues long. V gave up 3 bases and J gave up 3 bases; unmatched junction bases: 13. Germline V gene data show CDR1 as SGDLS and CDR2 as YYNGEE. CDR3 sequence: CASSGGHLRGGNYNEQFF. CDR3 DNA: TGTGCCAGCAGCGGAGGGCATCTGCGGGGGGGTAACTACAATGAGCAGTTCTTC.

V and J are TRBV11-2 and TRBJ2-3; D is unclear. The V gene lost 5 bases and the J gene lost 5 bases, with 8 bases spanning the gap. The CDR3 runs 12 residues. Germline V gives CDR1 SGHAT, CDR2 FQNNGV. The DNA of the CDR3 is TGTGCCAGCAGCCGTAACAGAGATACGCAGTATTTT. This encodes CASSRNRDTQYF.

The chain is built from TRBV6-6 and TRBJ2-5; 8 positions match TRBD2. Germline V lookup: CDR1 MNHNY, CDR2 SVGAGI (reference sequence). The ends lost 2 bases at V and 1 base at J; junction bases unmatched: 6. The CDR3 spans 16 residues. The CDR3 DNA sequence: TGTGCCAGCAGTTACGGGGCTAGCGGGCCCCAAGAGACCCAGTACTTC. Residues: CASSYGASGPQETQYF.

The CDR3 here is CASSYGTGVHGYTF. In DNA, the CDR3 is TGTGCCAGCAGTTACGGGACAGGGGTCCATGGCTACACCTTC. The V call is TRBV6-5, the J call TRBJ1-2; 10 bases are a match to TRBD1. V lost 2 bases, J lost 6 bases, and 3 bases stayed unmatched. The germline CDR1 and CDR2 sequences are MNHEY and SVGAGI. The CDR3 length is 14 residues.

The rearrangement links TRBV4-3 to TRBJ1-2; possible D gene TRBD1, 6 bases. V shed 2 bases and J shed 8 bases, with 21 bases lying between them. The CDR3 totals 16 residues. The germline CDR1 and CDR2 sequences are LGHNA and YSLEER. CDR3 in amino acids: CASSQRTGYYGGGYTF. The CDR3 DNA is TGCGCCAGCAGCCAACGAACAGGTTATTATGGGGGCGGCTACACCTTC.

As regards this clone: One junction end does not reproduce the germline sequence, and a read error may be involved. V usage is TRBV7-9 and J usage is TRBJ2-7; D might be TRBD1 (6 bases). CDR3 length equals 14 residues. Germline CDR1 and CDR2: SEHNR and FQNEAQ (reference sequence). The CDR3 nucleotides are TGTGTCAGCACCCCAGGGACATCTGTGGGTGAGCAGTACTTC. Protein product: CVSTPGTSVGEQYF.

The genes are TRBV19 and TRBJ2-1; maybe TRBD1 (5 bases). Germline CDR1 LNHDA, CDR2 SQIVND (reference sequence). V lost 3 bases, J lost 8 bases, and 14 bases lay in between. CDR3 length: 14 residues. CDR3 loop: CASSISRERDEQFF. The DNA of the CDR3 is TGTGCCAGTAGTATCTCCAGGGAAAGGGATGAGCAGTTCTTC.

The chain is built from TRBV9 and TRBJ2-5; tentatively, D is TRBD2 (6 bases). CDR3 size: 15 residues. Trimming removed 0 bases at V and 5 bases at J, with 14 bases between. From germline, CDR1 is SGDLS and CDR2 YYNGEE. The CDR3 region has the DNA TGTGCCAGCAGCGTAGCTTGGGGAGGAGGGGAGACCCAGTACTTC. Residues: CASSVAWGGGETQYF. The full variable domain, completed using reference TRBV9 and TRBJ2-5, is DSGVTQTPKHLITATGQRVTLRCSPRSGDLSVYWYQQSLDQGLQFLIQYYNGEERAKGNILERFSAQQFPDLHSELNLSSLELGDSALYFCASSVAWGGGETQYFGPGTRLLVL.

This clone has only a few counts. The chain combines TRBV7-2 with TRBJ2-3, with D tentatively TRBD1 (6 bases). This CDR3 region has 13 residues. CDR1 is SGHTA, CDR2 FQGNSA, per germline. Trimming pared 5 bases from V and 9 bases from J, leaving 15 bases between. The DNA of the CDR3 is TGTGCCAGCAGCCCCCAAGACAGGATGACGCAGTATTTT. Translated: CASSPQDRMTQYF.